Detailed here is one T cell receptor (beta chain). These data belong to a study of blood T cell repertoires in COVID-19. Overall study: PBMCs, B-cell-depleted T cells, or T cells provided the cDNA or gDNA that made up the material.

This CDR3 region has 14 residues. CDR1 and CDR2 (germline): MGHDK, SYGVNS. V dropped 4 bases and J dropped 8; count of bases not matched to a gene: 3. As processed by the authors: Reference gene primer amplification in the assay estimated nucleated cell counts. Sequencing used immunoSEQ multiplex PCR; TCRdb keeps in-frame clones, though not all of them. D and trimming come from the DNA, and the V and J calls and clone size come from that table. The sample lists about 290,000 clones; approximately 89% were seen once. The clonotype originates from a woman aged 25 to 39 with COVID-19, enrolled during active disease. The chain has TRBV25-1 and TRBJ1-4; TRBD1 aligns across 11 bases. Input material: peripheral blood. The chain's CDR3 is CASSAGTGGEKLFF. The CDR3 DNA reads TGTGCCAGCAGTGCCGGGACAGGGGGAGAAAAACTGTTTTTT.